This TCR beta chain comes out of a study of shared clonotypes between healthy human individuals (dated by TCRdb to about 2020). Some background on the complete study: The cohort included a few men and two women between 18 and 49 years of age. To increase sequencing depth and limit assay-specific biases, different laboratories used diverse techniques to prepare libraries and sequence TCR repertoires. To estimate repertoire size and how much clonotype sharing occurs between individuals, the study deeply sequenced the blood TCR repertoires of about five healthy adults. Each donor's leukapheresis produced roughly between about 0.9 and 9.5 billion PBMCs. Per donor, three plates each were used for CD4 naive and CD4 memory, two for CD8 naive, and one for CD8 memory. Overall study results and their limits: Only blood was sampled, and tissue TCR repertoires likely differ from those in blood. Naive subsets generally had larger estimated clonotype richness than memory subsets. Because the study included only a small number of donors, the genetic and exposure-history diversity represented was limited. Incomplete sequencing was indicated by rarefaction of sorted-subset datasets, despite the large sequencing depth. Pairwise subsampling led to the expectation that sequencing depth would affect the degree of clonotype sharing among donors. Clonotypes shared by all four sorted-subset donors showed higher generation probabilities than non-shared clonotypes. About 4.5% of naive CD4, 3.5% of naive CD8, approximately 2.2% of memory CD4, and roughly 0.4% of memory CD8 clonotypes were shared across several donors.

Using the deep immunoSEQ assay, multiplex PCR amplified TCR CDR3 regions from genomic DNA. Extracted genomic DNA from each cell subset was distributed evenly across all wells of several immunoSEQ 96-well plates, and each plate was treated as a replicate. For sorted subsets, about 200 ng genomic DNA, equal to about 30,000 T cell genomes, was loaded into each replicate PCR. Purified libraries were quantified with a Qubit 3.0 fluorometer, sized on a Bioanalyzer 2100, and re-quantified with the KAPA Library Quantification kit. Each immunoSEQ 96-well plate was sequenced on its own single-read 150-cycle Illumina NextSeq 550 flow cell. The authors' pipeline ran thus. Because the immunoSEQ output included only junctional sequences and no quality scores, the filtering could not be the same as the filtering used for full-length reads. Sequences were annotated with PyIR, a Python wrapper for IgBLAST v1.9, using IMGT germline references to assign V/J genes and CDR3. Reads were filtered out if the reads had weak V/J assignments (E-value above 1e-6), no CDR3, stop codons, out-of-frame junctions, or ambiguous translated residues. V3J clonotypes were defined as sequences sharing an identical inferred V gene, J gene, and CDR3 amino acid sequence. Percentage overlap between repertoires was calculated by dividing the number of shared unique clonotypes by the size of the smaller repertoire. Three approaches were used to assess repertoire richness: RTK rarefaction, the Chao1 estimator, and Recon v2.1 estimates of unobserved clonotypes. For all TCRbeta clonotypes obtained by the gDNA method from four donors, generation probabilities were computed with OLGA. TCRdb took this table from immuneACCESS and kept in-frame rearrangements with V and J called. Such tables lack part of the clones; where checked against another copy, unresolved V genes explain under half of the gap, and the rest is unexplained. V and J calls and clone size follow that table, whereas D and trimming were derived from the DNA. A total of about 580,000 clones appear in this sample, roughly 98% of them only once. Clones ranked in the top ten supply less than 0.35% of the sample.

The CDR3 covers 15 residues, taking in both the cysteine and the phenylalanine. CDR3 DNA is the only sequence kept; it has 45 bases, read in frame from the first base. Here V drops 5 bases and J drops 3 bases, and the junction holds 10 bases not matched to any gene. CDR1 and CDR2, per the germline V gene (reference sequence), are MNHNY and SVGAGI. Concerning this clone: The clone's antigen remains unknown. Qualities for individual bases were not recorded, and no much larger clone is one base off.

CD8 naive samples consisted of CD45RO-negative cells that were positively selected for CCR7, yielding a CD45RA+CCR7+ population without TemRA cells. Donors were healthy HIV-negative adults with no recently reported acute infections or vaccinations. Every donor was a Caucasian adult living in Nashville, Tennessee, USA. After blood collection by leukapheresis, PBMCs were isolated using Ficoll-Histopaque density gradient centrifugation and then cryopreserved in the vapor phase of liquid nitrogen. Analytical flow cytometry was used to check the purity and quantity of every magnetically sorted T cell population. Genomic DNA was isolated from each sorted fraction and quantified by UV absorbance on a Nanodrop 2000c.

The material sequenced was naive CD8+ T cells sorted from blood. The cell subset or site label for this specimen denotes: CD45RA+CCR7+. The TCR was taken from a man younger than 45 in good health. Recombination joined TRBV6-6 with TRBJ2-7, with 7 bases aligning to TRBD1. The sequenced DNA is TGTGCCAGCAGTCACTACCCGGGACAGAGCTACGAGCAGTACTTC. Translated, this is CASSHYPGQSYEQYF.